This TCR beta chain was sequenced during a study of cytomegalovirus exposure and HLA in healthy donors. PCR employed 60 Vbeta and 13 Jbeta primers. Produced via immunoSEQ multiplex PCR; TCRdb's table is partial and in-frame only. The repertoire holds 120,000 to 150,000 clones, 75% to 80% seen once, with about 0.66% in the top ten. The receptor comes from a male donor in good health and CMV-seronegative. Sequenced material: PBMCs.

The DNA of the CDR3 is TGTGCCAGCAGCCCCGGGACAGTAGGAGGCTACACCTTC. Protein product: CASSPGTVGGYTF. V gene TRBV5-4 combines with J gene TRBJ1-2; 7 bases fit TRBD1. The CDR3 covers 13 residues. The junction had 8 bases not matched to a gene; V was cut back by 4 bases and J by 8 bases. Germline CDR1 SGHNT, CDR2 YYREEE (reference sequence).